This TCR beta chain was recovered during a study of long-term antiretroviral therapy in people with HIV. Deletions cut 5 bases from V and 0 bases from J, with 12 bases between. The CDR3 has 15 amino acids. In germline, CDR1 is SGHRS, CDR2 YFSETQ. Sequencing relied on immunoSEQ assay v3.0, run at survey level. The data were produced by immunoSEQ multiplex PCR, yet TCRdb's version contains in-frame clones alone and is incomplete. The sample shows about 16,000 clones, 88% of them seen only once. Findings and limits, study-wide: From the mid-2000s to the late 2010s, blood was obtained, possibly while participants received older ART regimens. All time points showed a repertoire dominated by clones expanded before ART.

Concerning this clone: What it binds is not known.

This receptor was obtained from a woman aged 30 to 39 with HIV. Sequences were derived from unsorted PBMCs, sampled 2.3 to 2.4 years before starting antiretroviral therapy. The rearrangement links TRBV5-1 to TRBJ1-5, with D maybe TRBD1 (5 bases). The CDR3 nucleotides are TGCGCCAGCAGAAGTGACAGCTCTAGCAATCAGCCCCAGCATTTT. It is translated as CASRSDSSSNQPQHF.